One and the same sample provided the 21 T cell receptor beta chains below, sequenced in a study of blood T cell repertoires in COVID-19. Measured with immunoSEQ multiplex PCR; TCRdb has only the in-frame clones, and not every one. The table includes a few hundred thousand clones, roughly 77% detected once. The sequenced material came from peripheral blood. These receptors were collected from a human donor with acute or convalescent COVID-19. The donor label of this sample is uncertain.

The V gene is TRBV14, the J gene TRBJ2-6; 7 bases line up with TRBD2. CDR1 and CDR2 (germline): SGHDN, FVKESK. CDR3 length: 16 residues. The V segment lost 4 bases and the J segment 4 bases; nucleotides outside the gene matches: 7. The CDR3 sequence: CASSLGRTSGANVLTF. CDR3 nucleotides: TGTGCCAGCAGCCTCGGGAGGACTTCGGGGGCCAACGTCCTGACTTTC.

This clone was observed a few times. The J gene is TRBJ1-3, the V gene TRBV9; no clear D. CDR3 length equals 17 residues. Trimming took 2 bases from V and 0 from J, leaving 15 bases between them. Germline values: CDR1 SGDLS, CDR2 YYNGEE. CDR3 sequence: CASSVTNRKISGNTIYF. The CDR3 coding sequence is TGTGCCAGCAGCGTTACTAACCGAAAAATCTCTGGAAACACCATATATTTT.

The rearrangement uses TRBV19 and TRBJ1-1; tentatively, D is TRBD1 (6 bases). The CDR3 has 13 residues. Trimming cost V 6 bases and J 0 bases, with 8 bases left between them. CDR1 and CDR2 (germline): LNHDA, SQIVND (reference sequence). The DNA of the CDR3 is TGTGCCAGTAGCTACAGGGTGAACACTGAAGCTTTCTTT. Translation gives CASSYRVNTEAFF.

This clone has only a few counts. The chain combines TRBV24-1 with TRBJ2-2; 10 bases align to TRBD1. The CDR3 runs 16 residues. Germline V gives CDR1 KGHDR, CDR2 SFDVKD. Trimming removed 8 bases from V and 4 bases from J; junction bases left unmatched: 9. This CDR3 is CATTPGGTGVTGELFF. In DNA form, the CDR3 reads TGTGCCACCACCCCGGGCGGGACAGGGGTCACCGGGGAGCTGTTTTTT.

The chain couples TRBV2 to TRBJ1-2, with D possibly being TRBD1 (6 bases). V was clipped by 6 bases and J by 4 bases, with 18 bases between them. The CDR3 spans 15 residues. The germline V gene has CDR1 SNHLY and CDR2 FYNNEI. This CDR3 is CASSAQDSRAYGYTF. CDR3 in DNA: TGTGCCAGCAGCGCACAGGACAGCCGAGCCTATGGCTACACCTTC. The full variable domain, its missing parts supplied by reference TRBV2 and TRBJ1-2, is EPEVTQTPSHQVTQMGQEVILRCVPISNHLYFYWYRQILGQKVEFLVSFYNNEISEKSEIFDDQFSVERPDGSNFTLKIRSTKLEDSAMYFCASSAQDSRAYGYTFGSGTRLTVV.

The chain has TRBV7-2 and TRBJ2-1, with 7 bases lining up with TRBD2. The CDR3 length is 15 residues. With 1 base clipped from V and 4 bases from J, the junction kept 4 bases outside the gene matches. Germline CDR1 is SGHTA and CDR2 is FQGNSA. CDR3 nucleotide sequence: TGTGCCAGCAGCTTAGGTTCTAGCGGATACAATGAGCAGTTCTTC. Amino acid sequence: CASSLGSSGYNEQFF. Together with reference TRBV7-2 and TRBJ2-1, the CDR3 gives the full variable domain: GAGVSQSPSNKVTEKGKDVELRCDPISGHTALYWYRQSLGQGLEFLIYFQGNSAPDKSGLPSDRFSAERTGGSVSTLTIQRTQQEDSAVYLCASSLGSSGYNEQFFGPGTRLTVL.

This chain links TRBV7-2 with TRBJ1-1; perhaps TRBD1 as D (6 bases). CDR1 is SGHTA, CDR2 FQGNSA, per germline. This CDR3 is built from 14 residues. V shed 5 bases and J shed 0 bases, with 10 bases lying between them. CDR3 nucleotide sequence: TGTGCCAGCAGCCATGGACAGCTGAACACTGAAGCTTTCTTT. This translates into CASSHGQLNTEAFF.

This chain links TRBV11-2 with TRBJ2-7; 8 positions match TRBD2. There are 14 residues in the CDR3. Trimming took 5 bases from V and 6 from J; bases not matched to a gene: 9. Germline lookup yields CDR1 SGHAT and CDR2 FQNNGV. CDR3 DNA sequence: TGTGCCAGCAGCCCCCGGGTCCTAGCGGGCGAGCAGTACTTC. It is translated as CASSPRVLAGEQYF.

This rearrangement joins TRBV28 to TRBJ2-7; D uncertain. Germline V gene data show CDR1 as MDHEN and CDR2 as SYDVKM. This CDR3 contains 12 residues. Trimming removed 4 bases from V and 5 bases from J, with 9 bases in between. CDR3 coding DNA: TGTGCCAGCAGTTCGCGGATCCACGAGCAGTACTTC. Amino acids: CASSSRIHEQYF.

This chain uses TRBV28 with TRBJ1-5, with TRBD1 matching over 9 bases. Germline values: CDR1 MDHEN, CDR2 SYDVKM. The trim removed 6 bases at V and 4 bases at J, leaving 7 bases unmatched. This CDR3 has 15 amino acids. CDR3 loop: CASRSWDRENQPQHF. CDR3 nucleotide sequence: TGTGCCAGCAGGTCTTGGGACAGGGAGAATCAGCCCCAGCATTTT.

This chain links TRBV3-1 (or the pseudogene TRBV3-2) with TRBJ2-3; 9 bases align to TRBD1. Germline CDR1 reads LGHDT; CDR2 reads YNNKEL (reference sequence). Trimming at V came to 1 base and at J to 4 bases, leaving 12 bases not matched to a gene. This CDR3 has 18 amino acids. CDR3 amino acids: CASSQGPPARDRADTQYF. As DNA, the CDR3 is TGTGCCAGCAGCCAAGGCCCCCCAGCACGGGACAGGGCAGATACGCAGTATTTT.

The gene calls are TRBV7-9 and TRBJ1-4; D might be TRBD1 (5 bases). V lost 3 bases and J 0 bases, leaving 11 bases between the germline ends. Germline lookup yields CDR1 SEHNR and CDR2 FQNEAQ (reference sequence). The CDR3 has 16 amino acids. As DNA, the CDR3 is TGTGCCAGCAGCTTTGGCAGGGCGGCAACTAATGAAAAACTGTTTTTT. Translation: CASSFGRAATNEKLFF.

This rearrangement joins TRBV27 to TRBJ2-7; D perhaps matches TRBD2 (5 bases). V was pared by 10 bases and J by 4 bases, with 17 bases between. The CDR3 is 13 residues long. The germline gives CDR1 MNHEY, CDR2 SMNVEV (reference sequence). In DNA form, the CDR3 reads TGTGCCAACAAACCGGGATCCGAGTACGAGCAGTACTTC. Its translation: CANKPGSEYEQYF.

This rearrangement joins TRBV9 to TRBJ2-7, with a weak D call TRBD2 (5 bases). Deletions cut 4 bases from V and 7 bases from J, with 18 bases between. This CDR3 is built from 14 residues. Germline CDR1 SGDLS, CDR2 YYNGEE. The CDR3 DNA is TGTGCCAGCAGCTCAAGGACTTCCCCGGGGGAGCAGTACTTC. It specifies CASSSRTSPGEQYF.

J is TRBJ2-1 and V is TRBV9; D ambiguous. In germline, CDR1 is SGDLS, CDR2 YYNGEE. CDR3 size: 15 residues. V was shortened by 4 bases and J by 2 bases, with 13 bases between the two germline ends. The CDR3 sequence is CASSPSPTAYNEQFF. The CDR3 DNA reads TGTGCCAGCAGCCCGAGTCCTACAGCCTACAATGAGCAGTTCTTC.

This clone has a single count. The chain uses TRBV6-5 and TRBJ1-4, with D uncertain. Between the trimmed V and J ends, which lost 8 bases and 3 bases, there was a span of 10 bases. The CDR3 runs 13 residues. Germline V gene sequence: CDR1 MNHEY, CDR2 SVGAGI. CDR3 nucleotide sequence: TGTGCCAGCGAGGTTCGAGCTAATGAAAAACTGTTTTTT. Encoded protein: CASEVRANEKLFF.

About this clone itself: The sample carries other DNA sequences with the same CDR3. The V call is TRBV5-1, the J call TRBJ1-5; TRBD1 agrees at 9 bases. CDR3 length equals 15 residues. V dropped 0 bases and J dropped 4; count of bases not matched to a gene: 2. CDR1 and CDR2 (germline): SGHRS, YFSETQ. DNA for the CDR3: TGCGCCAGCAGCTTGGAGGGGACAGGGAATCAGCCCCAGCATTTT. This sequence encodes CASSLEGTGNQPQHF.

This chain uses TRBV7-2 with TRBJ1-4; 8 bases line up with TRBD1. With V trimmed by 5 bases and J by 7 bases, 6 bases remained unmatched. The CDR3 extends over 14 amino acids. Germline V CDR1 and CDR2: SGHTA, FQGNSA. The CDR3 protein is CASSPRTGTEKLFF. CDR3 in DNA: TGTGCCAGCAGCCCCCGGACAGGGACTGAAAAACTGTTTTTT.

The chain carries TRBV5-1 and TRBJ1-3; D remains unclear. Germline V gives CDR1 SGHRS, CDR2 YFSETQ. V gave up 9 bases and J gave up 2 bases, with 15 bases separating them. CDR3 length equals 14 residues. CDR3 sequence (DNA): TGCGCCACCAAGCGCGGGGAGGCTGGAAACACCATATATTTT. This encodes CATKRGEAGNTIYF.

This chain links TRBV2 with TRBJ2-3, with 9 bases matching TRBD2. Germline CDR1 SNHLY, CDR2 FYNNEI. With V trimmed by 6 bases and J by 4 bases, 8 bases remained unmatched. The CDR3 length is 15 residues. The CDR3 bases are TGTGCCAGCAGCCCAGGGGCGGGGGGGGCAGATACGCAGTATTTT. Amino acids: CASSPGAGGADTQYF.

The genes are TRBV10-3 and TRBJ2-7; no clear D gene. The CDR3 runs to 13 residues. Trimming removed 4 bases from V and 0 bases from J, with 7 bases in between. Germline CDR1 reads ENHRY; CDR2 reads SYGVKD. The CDR3 DNA reads as TGTGCCATCAGTGCGAGGAGCTCCTACGAGCAGTACTTC. Translation: CAISARSSYEQYF.